Presented here are 13 T cell receptor beta chains from one specimen sequenced in a study of metastatic and nonmetastatic thyroid tumors. Before thyroid surgery, none of the patients had received any treatment. TCRdb ran MiXCR on the PCR reads. Of about 30,000 clones in the sample, about 4% were seen once. Sequencing used blood. The receptor set was obtained from a female donor with papillary thyroid cancer or a benign thyroid nodule (not recorded which). Some clones in this sample may be carry-over from other donors' samples.

This clone was observed at least ten times. This chain links TRBV19 with TRBJ2-7; unclear D gene. Germline CDR1 reads LNHDA; CDR2 reads SQIVND (reference sequence). CDR3 length: 14 amino acids. V lost 1 base to trimming and J lost 1 base, with 8 bases between them. As DNA, the CDR3 is TGTGCCAGTAGTATAGTGGCCCGTTCCTACGAGCAGTACTTC. It specifies CASSIVARSYEQYF.

This clone was seen ten or more times. V and J are TRBV18 and TRBJ1-1; D remains unclear. Germline V gene lookup returns CDR1 KGHSH and CDR2 LQKENI. Trimming removed 1 base from V and 3 bases from J, with 9 bases in between. The length of the CDR3 is 14 residues. The CDR3 DNA follows: TGTGCCAGCTCACCACGGGGAGGGCACACTGAAGCTTTCTTT. Translating it yields CASSPRGGHTEAFF. Variable domain in full (rest from reference TRBV18 and TRBJ1-1): NAGVMQNPRHLVRRRGQEARLRCSPMKGHSHVYWYRQLPEEGLKFMVYLQKENIIDESGMPKERFSAEFPKEGPSILRIQQVVRGDSAAYFCASSPRGGHTEAFFGQGTRLTVV.

This clone was seen at least ten times. The genes are TRBV7-9 and TRBJ2-7; D ambiguous. Germline assignment: CDR1 SEHNR and CDR2 FQNEAQ (reference sequence). The CDR3 is made up of 14 amino acids. V was clipped by 0 bases and J by 6 bases, with 12 bases between them. The CDR3 sequence is CASSLALDRAEQYF. The CDR3 DNA sequence: TGTGCCAGCAGCTTAGCGCTCGATCGGGCCGAGCAGTACTTC. Together with reference TRBV7-9 and TRBJ2-7, the CDR3 gives the full variable domain: DTGVSQNPRHKITKRGQNVTFRCDPISEHNRLYWYRQTLGQGPEFLTYFQNEAQLEKSRLLSDRFSAERPKGSFSTLEIQRTEQGDSAMYLCASSLALDRAEQYFGPGTRLTVT.

This clone showed up just a few times. The CDR3 nucleotides are TGTGCCACCAGCAAAAACCGGACAGGGGGGCAATCCTACGAGCAGTACTTC. This sequence encodes CATSKNRTGGQSYEQYF. The chain uses TRBV15 and TRBJ2-7, with 10 nucleotides matching TRBD1. V lost 4 bases and J lost 1; bases outside the gene matches: 10. The CDR3 runs 17 residues. Germline CDR1 and CDR2: LNHNV and YYDKDF (reference sequence). The variable domain in full, completed from reference TRBV15 and TRBJ2-7, reads DAMVIQNPRYQVTQFGKPVTLSCSQTLNHNVMYWYQQKSSQAPKLLFHYYDKDFNNEADTPDNFQSRRPNTSFCFLDIRSPGLGDTAMYLCATSKNRTGGQSYEQYFGPGTRLTVT.

This clone was seen a few times. This sequence joins TRBV11-3 and TRBJ2-1; the match to TRBD2 covers 16 bases. V lost 3 bases, J lost 6 bases, and 17 bases stayed unmatched. The CDR3 length is 21 residues. Germline CDR1 reads SGHNT; CDR2 reads YENEEA. The CDR3 region has the DNA TGTGCCAGCAGCTTCTCCGCCGGGACTAGCGGGAGGGTACGTTTGTTCAATGAGCAGTTCTTC. It yields the protein CASSFSAGTSGRVRLFNEQFF.

This chain connects TRBV12-3 or TRBV12-4 to TRBJ2-7; 7 nucleotides agree with TRBD2. This CDR3 has 14 residues. J lost 0 bases, V lost 9 bases, and 8 bases had no gene match. This CDR3 is CASRLGGSSYEQYF. The CDR3 DNA follows: TGTGCCAGTCGCCTGGGGGGGAGCTCCTACGAGCAGTACTTC.

In this sample, this clone turned up a few times. V and J are TRBV28 and TRBJ2-7; no clear D. The CDR3 extends over 15 amino acids. The V end was cut by 2 bases, the J end by 0 bases, with 11 bases between. Germline V CDR1 and CDR2: MDHEN, SYDVKM. The CDR3 nucleotides are TGTGCCAGCAGTTTAATTGGCTCCCGCTCCTACGAGCAGTACTTC. Protein product: CASSLIGSRSYEQYF.

This clone was counted ten times or more. V gene TRBV2 combines with J gene TRBJ2-5; D is perhaps TRBD2 (6 bases). Trimming removed 7 bases from V and 3 bases from J, with 12 bases in between. There are 13 residues in the CDR3. CDR1 and CDR2 from the germline V gene are SNHLY and FYNNEI. DNA for the CDR3: TGTGCCAGCACGCTAGCGCCCAAAGAGACCCAGTACTTC. This translates into CASTLAPKETQYF.

This clone has just a few counts. The gene calls are TRBV11-2 and TRBJ2-1; D might be TRBD1 (6 bases). This CDR3 comprises 14 residues. Germline CDR1 and CDR2: SGHAT and FQNNGV. With 5 bases removed from V and 4 bases from J, the gap between germline ends came to 12 bases. CDR3 nucleotides: TGTGCCAGCAGCCCGATACAGGGTTACAATGAGCAGTTCTTC. Translation gives CASSPIQGYNEQFF.

This clone was counted many times. The J gene is TRBJ1-5, the V gene TRBV6-1; weak D call: TRBD1 (5 bases). Trimming cost V 5 bases and J 4 bases, with 24 bases left between them. Germline V lookup: CDR1 MNHNS, CDR2 SASEGT. The CDR3 runs to 18 residues. The CDR3 here is CASSPERRGGSVNQPQHF. DNA for the CDR3: TGTGCCAGCAGTCCAGAGAGGCGCGGGGGTTCGGTGAATCAGCCCCAGCATTTT.

This clone was seen repeatedly, ten times or more. The rearrangement joins TRBV12-3 or TRBV12-4 to TRBJ1-5; D is uncertain. This CDR3 spans 14 amino acids. Trimming took off 1 base at V and 3 bases at J, with 7 bases between the two ends. The CDR3 DNA is TGTGCCAGCAGTTTAGGACGGGCCAATCAGCCCCAGCATTTT. Protein sequence: CASSLGRANQPQHF.

This clone counts as medium-sized (0.01 to 0.1%). The CDR3 region has the DNA TGTGCCAGCAGTGTACTAGCGGGACTAAACAATGAGCAGTTCTTC. Protein sequence: CASSVLAGLNNEQFF. This chain connects TRBV6-1 to TRBJ2-1; 10 nucleotides align to TRBD2. The germline CDR1 and CDR2 sequences are MNHNS and SASEGT. This CDR3 is 15 amino acids long. Trimming took 4 bases from V and 5 from J; bases not matched to a gene: 5.

Concerning this clone itself: A much more abundant neighbour one base away suggests this may be a read error. The gene calls are TRBV6-1 and TRBJ2-7; D perhaps matches TRBD2 (6 bases). CDR3 length equals 14 residues. Germline-derived CDR1 and CDR2 are MNHNS and SASEGT. The CDR3 DNA sequence: TGCGCCAGCAGTCTCGGAGGGCCGCCCTACGAGCAGTACTTC. Translated, it gives CASSLGGPPYEQYF.